Listed here is a single T cell receptor beta chain. The data stem from a study of blood T cell repertoires in COVID-19. The CDR3 has 17 amino acids. The germline V gene encodes CDR1 MDHEN and CDR2 SYDVKM. V was clipped by 5 bases and J by 0 bases; unmatched bases: 7. Method: immunoSEQ multiplex PCR; TCRdb's copy keeps in-frame clones and lacks some. The table includes some 180,000 clones, roughly 79% detected once. The chain is built from TRBV28 and TRBJ2-6; 7 bases fit TRBD1. This TCR came from a woman at least 80 years old with COVID-19, enrolled during active disease. Material: peripheral blood. The CDR3 nucleotides are TGTGCCAGCAGTATACAGGGGATAACCTCTGGGGCCAACGTCCTGACTTTC. Encoded protein: CASSIQGITSGANVLTF.